A single sample is the source of the 6 T cell receptor beta chains below, sequenced in a study of identical twins. TCRdb fed the 5' RACE reads into MiXCR, producing one record per CDR3 protein. The sample includes some 1,600,000 distinct CDR3 sequences, about 31% seen only once; the top ten take approximately 0.29%. The material sequenced was cord blood. These receptors came from a newborn girl in good health.

The genes are TRBV4-2 and TRBJ1-2; D is perhaps TRBD1 (6 bases). CDR1 LGHNA and CDR2 YNFKEQ come from the germline V gene. Trimming shortened V by 4 bases and J by 8 bases, and 17 bases separated the two germline ends. CDR3 size: 14 residues. The CDR3 DNA reads as TGTGCCAGCAGCCCAGGGGACCTACGGGGCGGCTACACCTTC. Amino acid sequence: CASSPGDLRGGYTF.

The chain recombines TRBV7-9 with TRBJ2-7; D gene ambiguous. Germline CDR1 and CDR2: SEHNR and FQNEAQ (reference sequence). Trimming took 2 bases from V and 2 from J, leaving 19 bases between them. The CDR3 is made up of 17 amino acids. In DNA, the CDR3 is TGTGCCAGCAGCTTAAGGTCGAGGACGGCCGATCCCTACGAGCAGTACTTC. Translation gives CASSLRSRTADPYEQYF.

Notes on this clonotype: Just one base apart from a much larger clone, this may be a read error. The chain is built from TRBV4-2 and TRBJ2-1; the match to TRBD2 covers 13 bases. CDR1 is LGHNA, CDR2 YNFKEQ, per germline. J gave up 4 bases and V 1 base, and 7 bases lay outside the gene matches. This CDR3 spans 18 amino acids. Written as DNA, the CDR3 is TGTGCCAGCAGCCAAGGAGGGACTAGCGGGGCCGATTACAATGAGCAGTTCTTC. The encoded protein is CASSQGGTSGADYNEQFF.

The rearrangement joins TRBV20-1 to TRBJ2-3, with 9 positions matching TRBD1. Germline trimming cut 1 base from V and 4 bases from J; bases unmatched to any gene: 3. The V gene's germline CDR1 is DFQATT and CDR2 SNEGSKA (reference sequence). This CDR3 spans 14 amino acids. The CDR3 DNA sequence: TGCAGTGCTAGAGTGACAGGGGGGTCAGATACGCAGTATTTT. Encoded protein: CSARVTGGSDTQYF.

This clonotype has at least ten counts. V gene TRBV27 combines with J gene TRBJ2-1, with a weak D call TRBD2 (6 bases). The V end was cut by 3 bases, the J end by 0 bases, with 12 bases between. Per germline, CDR1 MNHEY and CDR2 SMNVEV (reference sequence). This CDR3 has 16 residues. The CDR3 DNA is TGTGCCAGCAGTTTGCGACTGACTAGCTCCTACAATGAGCAGTTCTTC. This sequence encodes CASSLRLTSSYNEQFF.

The chain has TRBV18 and TRBJ2-3; 9 bases align to TRBD1. Germline CDR1 reads KGHSH; CDR2 reads LQKENI. V lost 6 bases, J lost 4 bases, and 5 bases stayed unmatched. This CDR3 region has 14 residues. As DNA, the CDR3 is TGTGCCAGCTCCCCGACAGGGGGGTCAGATACGCAGTATTTT. Translating gives CASSPTGGSDTQYF.